This record looks at one T cell receptor beta chain sequence and its context. These data belong to a study of blood T cell repertoires in COVID-19. Study-wide context: Donors in the United States, Italy and Spain gave samples during acute or convalescent COVID-19.

In the original analysis: Nucleated cell counts were estimated from reference gene primer amplification. Clones were sequenced by immunoSEQ multiplex PCR, and TCRdb holds only the in-frame ones, with some missing. V and J calls plus clone size are reproduced from that table; the DNA served to infer D and trimming. The table has approximately 300,000 clones, roughly 89% seen once. Germline lookup yields CDR1 MDHEN and CDR2 SYDVKM. Trimming left V 6 bases short and J 4 bases short, with 10 bases between. The CDR3 has 13 amino acids. Sequences were obtained from peripheral blood. V and J are TRBV28 and TRBJ2-1; D may be TRBD2 (6 bases). The sequence was collected from a man aged 35-49 years with acute or convalescent COVID-19. CDR3: CASSPGTYNEQFF. Written as DNA, the CDR3 is TGTGCCAGCAGCCCCGGGACTTACAATGAGCAGTTCTTC.